This TCR beta chain was identified in a study of cytomegalovirus exposure and HLA in healthy donors. Study-wide findings and caveats: The availability of immune exposure information extended only to CMV serostatus. Common viral pathogens were later found to be apparently linked to several of the most significant clusters.

The CDR3 consists of 12 residues. Unmatched junction bases numbered 6, after V lost 5 bases and J lost 12 bases. Germline lookup yields CDR1 SGHNT and CDR2 YENEEA. Amplification used 60 Vbeta primers and 13 Jbeta primers. Clones were read by immunoSEQ multiplex PCR, and TCRdb kept only the in-frame ones, dropping some. Among 150,000 to 200,000 clones listed, roughly 79% were seen once. Regarding donors, all were healthy bone marrow donors. With respect to this clone: Its antigen is not identified.

The receptor was isolated from a woman aged 25 to 39 in good health and CMV-seropositive. The sequenced sample was PBMCs. The chain links TRBV11-3 to TRBJ2-1; 8 nucleotides line up with TRBD2. This CDR3 reads CASSQGLGGQFF. The CDR3 bases are TGTGCCAGCAGCCAGGGACTAGGCGGGCAGTTCTTC.